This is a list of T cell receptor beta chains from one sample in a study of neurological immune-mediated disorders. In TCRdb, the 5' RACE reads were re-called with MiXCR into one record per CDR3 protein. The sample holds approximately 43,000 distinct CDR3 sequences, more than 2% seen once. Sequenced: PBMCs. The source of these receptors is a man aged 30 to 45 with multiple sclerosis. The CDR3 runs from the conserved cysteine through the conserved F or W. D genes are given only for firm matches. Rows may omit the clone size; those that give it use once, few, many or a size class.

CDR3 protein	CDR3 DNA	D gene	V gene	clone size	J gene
CASSYDRVRAFF	TGTGCCAGCAGCTACGACAGGGTTCGGGCTTTCTTT	TRBD1	TRBV5-6	many	TRBJ1-1
CSVGGQGQETQYF	TGCAGCGTTGGAGGACAGGGCCAAGAGACCCAGTACTTC	TRBD1	TRBV29-1	NA	TRBJ2-5
CSIEGAKGSRETQYF	TGCAGCATTGAAGGCGCTAAGGGGAGTCGGGAGACCCAGTACTTC	NA	TRBV29-1	NA	TRBJ2-5
CASSLGQRDTEAFF	TGTGCCAGCAGCTTAGGGCAAAGGGACACTGAAGCTTTCTTT	NA	TRBV7-2	few	TRBJ1-1
CASSLVADPRTDTQYF	TGTGCCAGCAGTTTAGTAGCGGACCCCCGCACAGATACGCAGTATTTT	NA	TRBV28	many	TRBJ2-3
CAISGDRGPGANVLTF	TGTGCCATCAGCGGGGACAGGGGGCCTGGGGCCAACGTCCTGACTTTC	TRBD1	TRBV10-3	many	TRBJ2-6
CASSWPTEPSTDTQYF	TGCGCCAGCAGCTGGCCTACAGAACCTAGCACAGATACGCAGTATTTT	NA	TRBV5-1	many	TRBJ2-3
CASSLPGVGNQPQHF	TGTGCCAGCAGTCTTCCGGGCGTTGGTAATCAGCCCCAGCATTTT	NA	TRBV28	many	TRBJ1-5
CASSQEYYGYTF	TGTGCCAGCAGCCAAGAGTACTATGGCTACACCTTC	NA	TRBV14	many	TRBJ1-2
CASSAGTNQPQHF	TGCGCCAGCAGTGCAGGTACCAATCAGCCCCAGCATTTT	NA	TRBV10-1	many	TRBJ1-5
CASSEAGGTYNEQFF	TGTGCCAGCAGTGAAGCGGGGGGCACCTACAATGAGCAGTTCTTC	NA	TRBV6-1	few	TRBJ2-1
CASSPPPGTSNYGYTF	TGTGCCAGCAGTCCGCCCCCCGGGACATCTAACTATGGCTACACCTTC	NA	TRBV6-5	many	TRBJ1-2
CASSWGLRTDTQYF	TGCGCCAGCAGCTGGGGGTTACGCACAGATACGCAGTATTTT	NA	TRBV5-1	many	TRBJ2-3
CASSPDGAYTEAFF	TGCGCCAGCAGCCCCGACGGGGCTTACACTGAAGCTTTCTTT	NA	TRBV5-1	many	TRBJ1-1
CASNQGGIEQDF	TGTGCCAGCAACCAGGGGGGTATCGAGCAGGACTTC	NA	TRBV12-3/TRBV12-4	NA	TRBJ2-7
CAISRTGQILQETQYF	TGTGCCATCAGCAGAACGGGACAGATCCTCCAAGAGACCCAGTACTTC	TRBD1	TRBV10-3	NA	TRBJ2-5
CASSLWGDQPQHF	TGCGCCAGCAGCTTGTGGGGGGATCAGCCCCAGCATTTT	NA	TRBV5-1	many	TRBJ1-5
CASSLEGLPSTDTQYF	TGCGCCAGCAGCTTAGAAGGACTCCCTAGCACAGATACGCAGTATTTT	NA	TRBV5-1	many	TRBJ2-3
CASSARSTAGTGELFF	TGTGCCAGCAGCGCACGGTCGACTGCGGGCACCGGGGAGCTGTTTTTT	NA	TRBV9	many	TRBJ2-2
CSASRIQETQYF	TGCAGTGCTAGTAGGATCCAAGAGACCCAGTACTTC	NA	TRBV20-1	few	TRBJ2-5
CASRRQGYNEQFF	TGTGCCAGTAGGAGGCAGGGGTACAATGAGCAGTTCTTC	NA	TRBV27	many	TRBJ2-1
CASSFYGGFTDTQYF	TGTGCCAGCAGTTTCTACGGGGGGTTCACAGATACGCAGTATTTT	TRBD2	TRBV12-3/TRBV12-4	many	TRBJ2-3
CASTPLEGGSYEQYF	TGTGCCAGCACCCCGCTAGAGGGAGGGTCCTACGAGCAGTACTTC	TRBD2	TRBV6-5	many	TRBJ2-7
CASSKRRNTEAFF	TGTGCCAGCAGTAAACGCCGGAACACTGAAGCTTTCTTT	NA	TRBV27	medium-sized	TRBJ1-1
CASSKGTGIYEQYF	TGTGCCAGCAGTAAGGGGACAGGGATCTACGAGCAGTACTTC	TRBD1	TRBV6-5	many	TRBJ2-7
CASSQGPSRTEAFF	TGTGCCAGCAGCCAGGGCCCGAGTAGGACTGAAGCTTTCTTT	NA	TRBV4-2	many	TRBJ1-1
CASSLAVGTGDTQYF	TGCGCCAGCAGCCTTGCGGTCGGGACCGGAGATACGCAGTATTTT	NA	TRBV5-1	many	TRBJ2-3
CASRNSGGSTDTQYF	TGTGCCAGCAGAAATAGCGGGGGTAGCACAGATACGCAGTATTTT	TRBD2	TRBV12-3/TRBV12-4	many	TRBJ2-3
CASSQERMTNTGELFF	TGCGCCAGCAGCCAAGAAAGAATGACGAACACCGGGGAGCTGTTTTTT	NA	TRBV4-3	many	TRBJ2-2